Below, 29 T cell receptor beta chains from the same sample are listed, as sequenced in a study of T cells after yellow fever vaccination. TCRdb re-called the 5' RACE reads through MiXCR, storing one row per CDR3 protein. This table holds more than 350,000 distinct CDR3 sequences, roughly 10% found once. The sample in question was PBMCs, obtained on the day of the first yellow fever vaccination. Source of these receptors: a man aged 18-30 years who received the YFV17D yellow fever vaccine.

This clonotype was found many times. This sequence joins TRBV20-1 and TRBJ2-3; the match to TRBD1 covers 9 bases. V was clipped by 3 bases and J by 1 base; unmatched bases: 2. Germline V gene data show CDR1 as DFQATT and CDR2 as SNEGSKA (reference sequence). The CDR3 is 14 amino acids. CDR3 loop: CSARDRGGTDTQYF. In DNA form, the CDR3 reads TGCAGTGCTAGGGACAGGGGTGGCACAGATACGCAGTATTTT.

This clonotype came up a few times. This chain uses TRBV7-2 with TRBJ1-1, with a weak D call TRBD1 (5 bases). The CDR3 is made up of 15 amino acids. V was pared by 5 bases and J by 4 bases, with 17 bases between. From germline, CDR1 is SGHTA and CDR2 FQGNSA. Here the CDR3 reads CASSTDGKGVTEAFF. The CDR3 DNA is TGTGCCAGCAGCACGGACGGGAAAGGGGTCACTGAAGCTTTCTTT.

This clonotype was detected only a few times. This chain joins TRBV7-2 and TRBJ2-3; TRBD2 aligns across 7 bases. Germline CDR1 is SGHTA and CDR2 is FQGNSA. CDR3 size: 15 residues. J gave up 4 bases and V 6 bases, and 10 bases lay outside the gene matches. CDR3 sequence (DNA): TGTGCCAGCAGGCGGAGGGGAGGGGCCGCAGATACGCAGTATTTT. This encodes CASRRRGGAADTQYF. The full variable domain, rest sourced from reference TRBV7-2 and TRBJ2-3, is GAGVSQSPSNKVTEKGKDVELRCDPISGHTALYWYRQSLGQGLEFLIYFQGNSAPDKSGLPSDRFSAERTGGSVSTLTIQRTQQEDSAVYLCASRRRGGAADTQYFGPGTRLTVL.

In its sample, this clonotype was seen many times. A junction end diverges from the germline sequence, so it may reflect a read error. Written as DNA, the CDR3 is TGCGCCAGCAGCTTAACACAAGAGACCCAGTACTTC. As protein: CASSLTQETQYF. The V gene is TRBV12-3 or TRBV12-4, the J gene TRBJ2-5; D unclear. This CDR3 is 12 amino acids long.

The chain links TRBV5-4 to TRBJ1-1; D not certain. Looked up from germline, CDR1 is SGHNT and CDR2 is YYREEE (reference sequence). The CDR3 is 15 amino acids. V was shortened by 4 bases and J by 0 bases, with 13 bases between the two germline ends. In nucleotides, the CDR3 is TGTGCCAGCAGCCCCCGGTCGGCCCTGAACACTGAAGCTTTCTTT. Its protein is CASSPRSALNTEAFF.

The chain employs TRBV6-2 or TRBV6-3 and TRBJ2-5, with a possible D match to TRBD1 (5 bases). V was trimmed by 0 bases and J by 3 bases, leaving 11 bases between them. The germline CDR1 and CDR2 sequences are MNHEY and SVGEGT. There are 15 residues in the CDR3. The DNA for the CDR3 is TGTGCCAGCAGTTACTCGTGGGGCTTTAAAGAGACCCAGTACTTC. Protein: CASSYSWGFKETQYF.

The gene calls are TRBV7-8 and TRBJ1-6; D uncertain. V gave up 2 bases and J gave up 8 bases, with 7 bases separating them. This CDR3 has 13 amino acids. CDR1 is SGHVS and CDR2 is FQNEAQ in the germline V gene. CDR3 protein: CASSLTPYSPLHF. DNA for the CDR3: TGTGCCAGCAGCTTAACCCCCTATTCACCCCTCCACTTT.

This clonotype has a handful of counts. The V gene is TRBV5-1, the J gene TRBJ2-5; 10 nucleotides match TRBD2. The CDR3 runs to 16 residues. Germline assignment: CDR1 SGHRS and CDR2 YFSETQ. The ends lost 2 bases at V and 5 bases at J; junction bases unmatched: 9. For the CDR3, the DNA is TGCGCCAGCAGCTTCTCAGCGGGGGGGCCCGCGGAGACCCAGTACTTC. Translation: CASSFSAGGPAETQYF.

This clonotype occurred a few times. V and J are TRBV20-1 and TRBJ2-5; the D gene is possibly TRBD2 (6 bases). The CDR3 has 14 amino acids. V was cut by 0 bases and J by 4 bases, with 12 bases left in between. Germline lookup yields CDR1 DFQATT and CDR2 SNEGSKA (reference sequence). This CDR3 is CSARDVGGGETQYF. For the CDR3, the DNA is TGCAGTGCTAGAGATGTGGGGGGTGGAGAGACCCAGTACTTC.

J is TRBJ2-7 and V is TRBV7-2, with D possibly TRBD1 on 7 matching bases. The length of the CDR3 is 11 residues. V was pared by 4 bases and J by 12 bases, with 13 bases between. Germline values: CDR1 SGHTA, CDR2 FQGNSA. The CDR3 reads CASSSGGLLYF. The CDR3 DNA follows: TGTGCCAGCAGCTCAGGGGGACTCCTGTACTTC.

This chain links TRBV5-6 with TRBJ2-6; no clear D gene. Germline V CDR1 and CDR2: SGHDT, YYEEEE. Trimming shortened V by 2 bases and J by 2 bases, and 8 bases separated the two germline ends. This CDR3 has 15 residues. CDR3 amino acids: CASSFFPTGANVLTF. CDR3 DNA sequence: TGTGCCAGCAGCTTTTTTCCGACTGGGGCCAACGTCCTGACTTTC.

This sequence joins TRBV5-1 and TRBJ2-2; TRBD2 agrees at 8 bases. With 0 bases clipped from V and 4 bases from J, the junction kept 8 bases outside the gene matches. Germline CDR1 and CDR2: SGHRS and YFSETQ. The CDR3 is 17 amino acids. The CDR3 nucleotides read TGCGCCAGCAGCTTGGAGGGGAGCGGGGGCCGCACCGGGGAGCTGTTTTTT. Translated, it gives CASSLEGSGGRTGELFF.

This clonotype was counted a few times. The rearrangement links TRBV11-2 to TRBJ2-3; TRBD2 aligns across 9 bases. Germline lookup yields CDR1 SGHAT and CDR2 FQNNGV. J was trimmed by 1 base and V by 5 bases; bases with no gene match: 16. The CDR3 covers 19 residues. CDR3 in amino acids: CASSHGQASGVLGTDTQYF. CDR3 bases: TGTGCCAGCAGCCACGGACAGGCTAGCGGGGTCCTAGGCACAGATACGCAGTATTTT.

This clonotype was detected only a few times. The J gene is TRBJ1-5, the V gene TRBV7-3; D gene ambiguous. The CDR3 loop spans 15 amino acids. The V end lost 2 bases, the J end lost 0 bases, and 8 bases lay between the germline ends. Per germline, CDR1 SGHTA and CDR2 FQGTGA. CDR3 nucleotides: TGTGCCAGCAGCTTATGGGCAAATAGCAATCAGCCCCAGCATTTT. Translating it yields CASSLWANSNQPQHF.

This clonotype was recorded a few times. The chain employs TRBV2 and TRBJ2-2, with D possibly being TRBD1 (5 bases). Per germline, CDR1 SNHLY and CDR2 FYNNEI. Trimming removed 7 bases at V and 5 bases at J, with 14 bases between. This CDR3 contains 14 residues. CDR3 residues: CASKSQGRTGELFF. CDR3 coding DNA: TGTGCCAGCAAGTCGCAGGGAAGGACCGGGGAGCTGTTTTTT.

The table lists this clonotype with many counts. This chain connects TRBV29-1 to TRBJ2-5, with TRBD1 matching over 7 bases. V lost 3 bases to trimming and J lost 0 bases; unmatched junction nucleotides: 4. The CDR3 length is 14 residues. Germline V gene sequence: CDR1 SQVTM, CDR2 ANQGSEA. CDR3 region: CSVEMTGHQETQYF. The CDR3 DNA is TGCAGCGTTGAGATGACAGGGCACCAAGAGACCCAGTACTTC.

This clonotype was detected only a few times. CDR3 nucleotide sequence: TGCAGTGCTAGAGGTGGGCAGGGCTCTGGAAACACCATATATTTT. It translates to CSARGGQGSGNTIYF. This chain joins TRBV20-1 and TRBJ1-3, with D possibly being TRBD1 (5 bases). This CDR3 contains 15 residues. Trimming took 1 base from V and 0 from J, leaving 10 bases between them. CDR1 is DFQATT, CDR2 SNEGSKA, per germline (reference sequence).

This clonotype was seen a few times. This chain links TRBV3-1 with TRBJ1-2; no clear D. From germline, CDR1 is LGHDT and CDR2 YNNKEL (reference sequence). V lost 4 bases to trimming and J lost 3 bases, with 9 bases between them. The CDR3 has 13 amino acids. The CDR3, as DNA: TGTGCCAGCAGCCTGGGAGGGCACTATGGCTACACCTTC. It encodes CASSLGGHYGYTF. The entire variable domain, with the rest obtained from reference TRBV3-1 and TRBJ1-2, is as follows: DTAVSQTPKYLVTQMGNDKSIKCEQNLGHDTMYWYKQDSKKFLKIMFSYNNKELIINETVPNRFSPKSPDKAHLNLHINSLELGDSAVYFCASSLGGHYGYTFGSGTRLTVV.

The chain employs TRBV19 and TRBJ2-1; D might be TRBD2 (5 bases). This CDR3 has 15 residues. Looked up from germline, CDR1 is LNHDA and CDR2 is SQIVND (reference sequence). With 3 bases removed from V and 2 bases from J, the gap between germline ends came to 11 bases. CDR3 residues: CASSMTINTYNEQFF. The CDR3 bases are TGTGCCAGTAGTATGACTATTAACACCTACAATGAGCAGTTCTTC.

The chain employs TRBV4-2 and TRBJ2-3, with D possibly TRBD2 on 6 matching bases. V shed 4 bases and J shed 0 bases, with 17 bases lying between them. The CDR3 is 17 amino acids. CDR1 LGHNA and CDR2 YNFKEQ come from the germline V gene. CDR3 protein: CASSPLESGFSTDTQYF. The CDR3 DNA reads TGTGCCAGCAGCCCCTTGGAAAGCGGGTTTAGCACAGATACGCAGTATTTT.

This clonotype has a count of ten or more. The rearrangement links TRBV7-2 to TRBJ2-3, with D possibly matching TRBD2 (7 bases). CDR1 is SGHTA and CDR2 is FQGNSA in the germline V gene. Trimming shortened V by 8 bases and J by 0 bases, and 12 bases separated the two germline ends. There are 14 residues in the CDR3. CDR3 loop: CASGRGASTDTQYF. The CDR3 nucleotides are TGTGCCAGCGGCCGGGGGGCCAGCACAGATACGCAGTATTTT.

This clonotype was counted between two and nine times. This rearrangement joins TRBV6-2 or TRBV6-3 to TRBJ2-3; D possibly matches TRBD1 or TRBD2 (6 bases each). The CDR3 is 13 amino acids. Germline V lookup: CDR1 MNHEY, CDR2 SVGEGT. Trimming took off 11 bases at V and 6 bases at J, with 18 bases between the two ends. The DNA of the CDR3 is TGTGCCGGAGGGGATACAGGGCTTGATACGCAGTATTTT. It is translated as CAGGDTGLDTQYF.

This clonotype has more than one count but fewer than ten. The J gene is TRBJ2-3, the V gene TRBV5-1; D call uncertain. The V gene's germline CDR1 is SGHRS and CDR2 YFSETQ. V was pared by 4 bases and J by 0 bases, with 18 bases between. The CDR3 has 17 residues. The chain's CDR3 is CASSPLPRPYSTDTQYF. The CDR3 region has the DNA TGCGCCAGCAGCCCCCTCCCCCGCCCGTATAGCACAGATACGCAGTATTTT.

The chain has TRBV4-1 and TRBJ1-2; 9 nucleotides agree with TRBD1. The CDR3 has 16 amino acids. V was clipped by 2 bases and J by 8 bases; unmatched bases: 12. Per germline, CDR1 MGHRA and CDR2 YSYEKL. The CDR3, as DNA: TGCGCCAGCAGCCAATCCCTGGGACAGGGATGGGAAGGCTACACCTTC. Translation: CASSQSLGQGWEGYTF.

DNA of the CDR3: TGTGCCAGCAGCCAATCGGACGGCGGTTCACCCCTCCACTTT. It encodes CASSQSDGGSPLHF. The J gene is TRBJ1-6, the V gene TRBV3-1; D uncertain. Looked up from germline, CDR1 is LGHDT and CDR2 is YNNKEL (reference sequence). The CDR3 extends over 14 amino acids. The germline V and J ends were trimmed by 2 bases and 9 bases, with 11 bases remaining between them.

CDR3 sequence reads: CASSMGQPNTEAFF. Written as DNA, the CDR3 is TGCGCCAGCAGCATGGGACAGCCGAACACTGAAGCTTTCTTT. This chain joins TRBV5-1 and TRBJ1-1; 7 bases align to TRBD1. J lost 1 base, V lost 4 bases, and 4 bases had no gene match. The CDR3 has 14 residues. Germline loops: CDR1 SGHRS, CDR2 YFSETQ.

A few counts support this clonotype. CDR3 region: CATSSGGPVDTQYF. As DNA, the CDR3 is TGTGCCACCTCTAGCGGGGGGCCGGTCGATACGCAGTATTTT. The J gene is TRBJ2-3, the V gene TRBV24-1, with 11 bases aligning to TRBD2. Per germline, CDR1 KGHDR and CDR2 SFDVKD. This CDR3 region has 14 residues. The V and J ends lost 9 bases and 6 bases, in that order; junction bases with no gene match: 7.

This chain uses TRBV4-1 with TRBJ2-7; 7 bases map to TRBD1. Trimming took 4 bases from V and 4 from J; bases not matched to a gene: 13. Per germline, CDR1 MGHRA and CDR2 YSYEKL. This CDR3 has 16 amino acids. The CDR3 sequence is CASSPGPGQSLYEQYF. For the CDR3, the DNA is TGCGCCAGCAGCCCTGGGCCGGGACAGTCCCTTTACGAGCAGTACTTC.

This clonotype was counted a few times. The rearrangement links TRBV4-3 to TRBJ1-3; D gene ambiguous. Germline V gives CDR1 LGHNA, CDR2 YSLEER. This CDR3 is built from 15 residues. V shed 3 bases and J shed 0 bases, with 9 bases lying between them. The CDR3, as DNA: TGCGCCAGCAGCCACGCAGCTTACTCTGGAAACACCATATATTTT. Translation: CASSHAAYSGNTIYF.